Following are 8 T cell receptor beta chains from one sample sequenced in a study of blood T cell repertoires in COVID-19. Clones were sequenced by immunoSEQ multiplex PCR, and TCRdb holds only the in-frame ones, with some missing. The sample comprises 140,000 to 150,000 clones, more than 75% of which are singletons, and more than 6.5% rests with the top ten. What was sequenced was peripheral blood. The receptors stem from a woman between 45 and 60 years old with active or convalescent COVID-19.

The V call is TRBV28, the J call TRBJ1-2; D not certain. This CDR3 region has 17 residues. The germline V and J ends were trimmed by 6 bases and 1 base, with 21 bases remaining between them. Germline CDR1 and CDR2: MDHEN and SYDVKM. The CDR3: CASRLKLRENYNYGYTF. Written as DNA, the CDR3 is TGTGCCAGCAGGCTAAAACTCCGGGAGAACTATAACTATGGCTACACCTTC.

The chain is built from TRBV19 and TRBJ2-3; D not certain. V lost 6 bases, J lost 0 bases, and 7 bases lay in between. The CDR3 covers 13 residues. Germline loops: CDR1 LNHDA, CDR2 SQIVND (reference sequence). The CDR3: CASRERSTDTQYF. The CDR3 nucleotides are TGTGCCAGTAGAGAGAGGAGCACAGATACGCAGTATTTT.

The rearrangement links TRBV5-1 to TRBJ2-3, with 8 bases that match TRBD2. Germline V lookup: CDR1 SGHRS, CDR2 YFSETQ. V gave up 0 bases and J gave up 3 bases; unmatched junction bases: 12. CDR3 length equals 18 residues. In DNA, the CDR3 is TGCGCCAGCAGCTTGGCCAAGACGGGAGGGCCGAGAACAGATACGCAGTATTTT. The encoded protein is CASSLAKTGGPRTDTQYF.

The CDR3 DNA sequence: TGTGCCACCAGTGATTTGTACCAGGAAGGCTACACCTTC. This translates into CATSDLYQEGYTF. The chain joins TRBV24-1 to TRBJ1-2, with no clear D. Trimming left V 0 bases short and J 8 bases short, with 9 bases between. Germline loops: CDR1 KGHDR, CDR2 SFDVKD. CDR3 length: 13 residues.

The genes are TRBV19 and TRBJ2-3, with 11 bases identical to TRBD2. Trimming cost V 5 bases and J 2 bases; bases outside gene matches: 6. CDR1 and CDR2 (germline): LNHDA, SQIVND (reference sequence). The CDR3 is made up of 16 amino acids. The CDR3 DNA follows: TGTGCCAGTAGTTCTTTAGCGGGAGGGCCCACAGATACGCAGTATTTT. As protein: CASSSLAGGPTDTQYF.

This clone was observed a single time. The chain employs TRBV27 and TRBJ2-6, with D tentatively TRBD1 (5 bases). This CDR3 is built from 15 residues. The V gene lost 4 bases and the J gene lost 1 base, with 8 bases spanning the gap. From germline, CDR1 is MNHEY and CDR2 SMNVEV (reference sequence). In DNA, the CDR3 is TGTGCCAGCAGTTCAGGGTGGTCTGGGGCCAACGTCCTGACTTTC. Protein sequence: CASSSGWSGANVLTF.

The sample holds a few counts of this clone. The rearrangement uses TRBV5-1 and TRBJ2-5; weak D call: TRBD1 (6 bases). V lost 1 base and J 0 bases, leaving 10 bases between the germline ends. The CDR3 is 15 amino acids. Germline-derived CDR1 and CDR2 are SGHRS and YFSETQ. DNA of the CDR3: TGCGCCAGCAGCTTGACAGGGACGTACCAAGAGACCCAGTACTTC. Translated, it gives CASSLTGTYQETQYF.

The rearrangement joins TRBV5-4 to TRBJ1-1, with a possible D match to TRBD1 (6 bases). V lost 4 bases to trimming and J lost 2 bases, with 12 bases between them. CDR1 SGHNT and CDR2 YYREEE come from the germline V gene (reference sequence). This CDR3 has 14 residues. CDR3 sequence: CASSRVRGNTEAFF. CDR3 bases: TGTGCCAGCAGCCGGGTCAGGGGAAACACTGAAGCTTTCTTT.